One TCR beta chain is described in this entry. Some clones are missing from TCRdb's copy, which holds only in-frame ones; the method was immunoSEQ multiplex PCR. The sample lists about 76,000 clones, more than 75% occurring once. This sample was included in a study of T cell responses to AZD1222 COVID-19 vaccine. Per germline, CDR1 MNHEY and CDR2 SMNVEV (reference sequence). V gave up 8 bases and J gave up 3 bases; unmatched junction bases: 13. The CDR3 runs 16 residues. V usage is TRBV27 and J usage is TRBJ1-5; 7 bases fit TRBD1. Material: peripheral blood, obtained on day 0 of MenACWY control vaccination. The receptor comes from an adult in good health. CDR3 sequence reads: CASSSQAGGNNQPQHF. The CDR3 DNA is TGTGCCAGCTCCTCTCAGGCAGGGGGTAACAATCAGCCCCAGCATTTT.